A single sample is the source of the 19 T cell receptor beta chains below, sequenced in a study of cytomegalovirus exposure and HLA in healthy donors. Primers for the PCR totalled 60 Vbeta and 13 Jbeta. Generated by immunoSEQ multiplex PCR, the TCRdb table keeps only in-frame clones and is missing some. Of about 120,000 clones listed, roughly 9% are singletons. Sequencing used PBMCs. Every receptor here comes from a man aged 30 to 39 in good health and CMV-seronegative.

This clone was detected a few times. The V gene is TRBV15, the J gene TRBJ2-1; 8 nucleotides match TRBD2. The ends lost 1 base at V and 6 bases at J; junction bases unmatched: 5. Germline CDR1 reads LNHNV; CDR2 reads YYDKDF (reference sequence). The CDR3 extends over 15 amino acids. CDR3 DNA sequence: TGTGCCACCAGCAGAGGGAACGGGAGGGGCAATGAGCAGTTCTTC. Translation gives CATSRGNGRGNEQFF.

Here the CDR3 reads CASSLGETANSPLHF. In DNA, the CDR3 is TGTGCCAGCAGCCTAGGGGAGACGGCTAACTCACCCCTCCACTTT. This rearrangement joins TRBV7-9 to TRBJ1-6; D might be TRBD1 (5 bases). Germline V CDR1 and CDR2: SEHNR, FQNEAQ (reference sequence). V was cut by 5 bases and J by 10 bases, with 18 bases left in between. CDR3 length: 15 amino acids.

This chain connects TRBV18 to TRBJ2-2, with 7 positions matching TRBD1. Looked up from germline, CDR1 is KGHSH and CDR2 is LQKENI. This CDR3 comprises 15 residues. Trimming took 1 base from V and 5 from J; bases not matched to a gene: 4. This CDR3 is CASSPRTGKTGELFF. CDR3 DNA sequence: TGTGCCAGCTCACCACGGACAGGCAAGACCGGGGAGCTGTTTTTT.

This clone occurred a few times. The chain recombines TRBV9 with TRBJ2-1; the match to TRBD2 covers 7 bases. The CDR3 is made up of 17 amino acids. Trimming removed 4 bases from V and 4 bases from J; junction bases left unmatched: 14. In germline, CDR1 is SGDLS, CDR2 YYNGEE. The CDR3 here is CASSPSGGAGDYNEQFF. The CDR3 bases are TGTGCCAGCAGCCCCAGTGGGGGTGCGGGGGATTACAATGAGCAGTTCTTC.

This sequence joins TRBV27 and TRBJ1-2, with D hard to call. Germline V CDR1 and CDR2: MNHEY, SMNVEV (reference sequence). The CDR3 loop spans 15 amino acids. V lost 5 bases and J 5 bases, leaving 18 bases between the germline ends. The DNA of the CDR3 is TGTGCCAGCAGTCCCCTCGAGGGTGGGTTTTATGGCTACACCTTC. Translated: CASSPLEGGFYGYTF.

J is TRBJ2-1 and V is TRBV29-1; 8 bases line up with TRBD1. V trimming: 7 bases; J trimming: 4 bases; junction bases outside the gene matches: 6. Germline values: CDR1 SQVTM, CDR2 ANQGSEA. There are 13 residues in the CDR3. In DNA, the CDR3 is TGCAGCGCACACGACAGGGGTTACAATGAGCAGTTCTTC. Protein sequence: CSAHDRGYNEQFF.

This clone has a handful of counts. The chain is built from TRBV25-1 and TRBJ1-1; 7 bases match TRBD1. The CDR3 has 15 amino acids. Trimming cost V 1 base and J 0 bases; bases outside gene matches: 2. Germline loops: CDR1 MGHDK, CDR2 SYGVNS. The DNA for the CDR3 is TGTGCCAGCAGTGAATTCAGGGGGATGAACACTGAAGCTTTCTTT. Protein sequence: CASSEFRGMNTEAFF.

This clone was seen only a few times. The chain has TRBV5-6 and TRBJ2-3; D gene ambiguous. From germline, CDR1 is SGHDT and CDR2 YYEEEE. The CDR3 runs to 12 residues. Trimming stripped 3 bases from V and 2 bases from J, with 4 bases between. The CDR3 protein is CASSYITDTQYF. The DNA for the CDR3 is TGTGCCAGCAGCTACATCACAGATACGCAGTATTTT.

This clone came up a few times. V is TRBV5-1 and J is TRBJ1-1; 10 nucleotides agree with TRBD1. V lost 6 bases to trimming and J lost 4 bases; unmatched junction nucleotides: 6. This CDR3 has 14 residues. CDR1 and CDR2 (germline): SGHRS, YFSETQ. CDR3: CASNSGQGTTEAFF. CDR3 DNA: TGCGCCAGCAACTCGGGACAGGGGACCACTGAAGCTTTCTTT.

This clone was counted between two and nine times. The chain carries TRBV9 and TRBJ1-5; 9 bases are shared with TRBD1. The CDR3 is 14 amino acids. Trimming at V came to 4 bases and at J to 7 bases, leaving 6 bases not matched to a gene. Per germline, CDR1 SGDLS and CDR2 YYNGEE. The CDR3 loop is CASSQRGTGQPQHF. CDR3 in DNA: TGTGCCAGCAGCCAAAGGGGGACAGGGCAGCCCCAGCATTTT. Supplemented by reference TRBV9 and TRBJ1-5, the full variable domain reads DSGVTQTPKHLITATGQRVTLRCSPRSGDLSVYWYQQSLDQGLQFLIQYYNGEERAKGNILERFSAQQFPDLHSELNLSSLELGDSALYFCASSQRGTGQPQHFGDGTRLSIL.

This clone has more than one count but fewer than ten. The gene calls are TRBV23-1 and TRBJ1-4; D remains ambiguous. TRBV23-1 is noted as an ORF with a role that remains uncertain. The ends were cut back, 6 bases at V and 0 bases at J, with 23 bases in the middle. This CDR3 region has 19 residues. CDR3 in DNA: TGCGCCAGCAGCCCGGGATCCGACCGCCCCTTGGCAACTAATGAAAAACTGTTTTTT. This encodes CASSPGSDRPLATNEKLFF.

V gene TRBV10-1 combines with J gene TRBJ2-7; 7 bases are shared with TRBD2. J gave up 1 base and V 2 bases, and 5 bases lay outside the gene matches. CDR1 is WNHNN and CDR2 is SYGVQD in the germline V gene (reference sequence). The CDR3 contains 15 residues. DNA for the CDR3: TGCGCCAGCAGTGAGCGGTCTAGCGGATCCTACGAGCAGTACTTC. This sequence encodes CASSERSSGSYEQYF.

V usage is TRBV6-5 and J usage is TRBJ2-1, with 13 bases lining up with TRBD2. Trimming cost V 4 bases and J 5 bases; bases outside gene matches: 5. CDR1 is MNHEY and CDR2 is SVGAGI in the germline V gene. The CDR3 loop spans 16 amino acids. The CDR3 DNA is TGTGCCAGCAGTTCCCGGGGACTAGCGGGGCACAATGAGCAGTTCTTC. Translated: CASSSRGLAGHNEQFF.

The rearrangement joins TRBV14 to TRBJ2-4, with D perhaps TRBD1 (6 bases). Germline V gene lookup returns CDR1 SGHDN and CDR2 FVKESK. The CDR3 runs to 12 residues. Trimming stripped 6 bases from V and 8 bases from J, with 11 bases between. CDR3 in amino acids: CASSRSGDIQYF. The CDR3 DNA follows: TGTGCCAGCAGTCGCTCAGGGGACATTCAGTACTTC. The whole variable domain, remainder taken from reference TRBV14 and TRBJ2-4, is EAGVTQFPSHSVIEKGQTVTLRCDPISGHDNLYWYRRVMGKEIKFLLHFVKESKQDESGMPNNRFLAERTGGTYSTLKVQPAELEDSGVYFCASSRSGDIQYFGAGTRLSVL.

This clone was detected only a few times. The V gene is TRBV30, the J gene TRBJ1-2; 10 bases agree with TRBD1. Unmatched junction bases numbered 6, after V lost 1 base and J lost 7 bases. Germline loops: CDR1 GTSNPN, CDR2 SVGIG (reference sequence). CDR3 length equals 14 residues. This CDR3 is CAWSGQGAGCGYTF. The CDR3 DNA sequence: TGTGCCTGGAGTGGACAGGGGGCAGGCTGTGGCTACACCTTC.

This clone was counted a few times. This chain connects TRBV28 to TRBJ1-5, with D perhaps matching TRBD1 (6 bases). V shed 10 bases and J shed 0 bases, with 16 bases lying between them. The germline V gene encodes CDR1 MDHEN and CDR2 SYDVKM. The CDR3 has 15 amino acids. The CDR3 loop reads CAIKDRLYSNQPQHF. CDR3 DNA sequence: TGTGCCATCAAGGACAGACTTTATAGCAATCAGCCCCAGCATTTT.

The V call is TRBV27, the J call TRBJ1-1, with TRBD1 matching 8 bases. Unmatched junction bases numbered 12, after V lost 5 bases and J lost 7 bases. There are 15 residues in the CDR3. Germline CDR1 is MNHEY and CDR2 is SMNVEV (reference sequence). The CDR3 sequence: CASSTRTGPLGEAFF. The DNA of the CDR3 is TGTGCCAGCAGTACCCGGACAGGGCCGCTGGGTGAAGCTTTCTTT.

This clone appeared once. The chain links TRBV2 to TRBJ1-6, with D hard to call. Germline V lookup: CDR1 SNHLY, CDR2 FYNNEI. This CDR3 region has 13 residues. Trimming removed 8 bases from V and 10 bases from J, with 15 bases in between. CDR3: CASGLGKMSPLHF. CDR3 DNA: TGTGCCAGCGGCCTAGGAAAGATGTCACCCCTCCACTTT.

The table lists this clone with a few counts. CDR3 residues: CASASATYQPQHF. CDR3 DNA sequence: TGTGCCAGCGCCAGTGCGACTTATCAGCCCCAGCATTTT. J is TRBJ1-5 and V is TRBV6-1; D unresolved. The germline V and J ends were trimmed by 8 bases and 5 bases, with 13 bases remaining between them. The CDR3 is 13 amino acids. The germline gives CDR1 MNHNS, CDR2 SASEGT.